Each of the 10 T cell receptor beta chains below was sequenced from the same sample in a study of blood T cells in healthy people across ages. For the second PCR, which ran for 7 to 11 cycles, a sample-barcoded 5' primer and a J-beta primer mix were used. Each CDR3 protein gets one entry after TCRdb re-called the 5' RACE reads with MiXCR. The sample consists of fewer than 1,000,000 distinct CDR3 sequences, around 45% of them appearing once. Sequencing input: blood. Every receptor here comes from a man older than 75 in good health.

The V call is TRBV20-1, the J call TRBJ2-1; D could derive from TRBD1 or TRBD2 (5 bases each). Germline CDR1 DFQATT, CDR2 SNEGSKA (reference sequence). The CDR3 runs 11 residues. V was shortened by 7 bases and J by 3 bases, with 7 bases between the two germline ends. CDR3 region: CSGGIYNEQFF. Here the CDR3 DNA reads TGCAGTGGGGGGATCTACAATGAGCAGTTCTTC.

Details on this clonotype: At one boundary the junction diverges from the germline segment, which might be a read error. The genes are TRBV15 and TRBJ2-6, with TRBD1 as a possible D gene (7 bases). Germline V gene sequence: CDR1 LNHNV, CDR2 YYDKDF (reference sequence). This CDR3 has 18 amino acids. The CDR3 DNA follows: TGTGCCACCAACAGAGATCCACAGGGGAGGACTGGGGCCAACGTCCTGACTTTC. Its translation: CATNRDPQGRTGANVLTF.

This clonotype was picked up one time. The chain couples TRBV7-9 to TRBJ2-5; the match to TRBD2 covers 9 bases. V trimming: 3 bases; J trimming: 2 bases; junction bases outside the gene matches: 4. The germline gives CDR1 SEHNR, CDR2 FQNEAQ (reference sequence). This CDR3 contains 15 residues. CDR3 bases: TGTGCCAGCAGCTTCGCGGGAGGGCGTCAAGAGACCCAGTACTTC. Translation: CASSFAGGRQETQYF.

The genes are TRBV12-3 or TRBV12-4 and TRBJ2-2; 7 bases fit TRBD1. CDR3 size: 14 residues. V lost 6 bases, J lost 6 bases, and 7 bases stayed unmatched. The CDR3 sequence is CASSSGTVAGELFF. The CDR3 nucleotides are TGTGCCAGCAGCTCCGGGACAGTCGCCGGGGAGCTGTTTTTT.

This clonotype came up once. The junction departs from the called germline gene at one end, perhaps through a read error. The V call is TRBV7-3, the J call TRBJ2-7, with unresolved D. The germline gives CDR1 SGHTA, CDR2 FQGTGA. The CDR3 is 15 residues long. As DNA, the CDR3 is TGTACCAGCAGCCCGACTCGGAGCTCCTACAATGAGCAGTACTTC. This encodes CTSSPTRSSYNEQYF.

The V and J genes are TRBV7-2 and TRBJ2-4; D unclear. Gene TRBJ2-7 matches the end of the DNA better, so the J call may be wrong. The V gene's germline CDR1 is SGHTA and CDR2 FQGNSA. The CDR3 is 14 residues long. In DNA, the CDR3 is TGTGCCAGCAGCTTAGCGGTTTATAGTTGCGAGCAGTACTTC. Translation gives CASSLAVYSCEQYF.

The rearrangement joins TRBV25-1 to TRBJ1-2; 8 bases align to TRBD1. Trimming removed 8 bases from V and 5 bases from J; junction bases left unmatched: 16. This CDR3 contains 16 residues. The germline V gene has CDR1 MGHDK and CDR2 SYGVNS. The chain's CDR3 is CASGGYPETGAYGYTF. CDR3 sequence (DNA): TGTGCCAGCGGTGGTTACCCTGAGACAGGGGCTTATGGCTACACCTTC.

This clonotype appeared a few times. V is TRBV29-1 and J is TRBJ2-7; no definite D call. V was cut by 4 bases and J by 0 bases, with 10 bases left in between. Looked up from germline, CDR1 is SQVTM and CDR2 is ANQGSEA. The CDR3 runs 13 residues. The CDR3 spells CSVVPELSYEQYF. CDR3 in DNA: TGCAGCGTTGTGCCGGAACTCTCCTACGAGCAGTACTTC.

This clonotype has a count of ten or more. This sequence joins TRBV20-1 and TRBJ2-7, with 12 positions matching TRBD2. Per the germline V gene, CDR1 is DFQATT and CDR2 is SNEGSKA (reference sequence). This CDR3 contains 15 residues. The V segment lost 5 bases and the J segment 2 bases; nucleotides outside the gene matches: 7. CDR3: CSALATSGGPYEQYF. CDR3 coding DNA: TGCAGTGCTTTAGCGACTAGCGGGGGACCCTACGAGCAGTACTTC.

V gene TRBV7-2 combines with J gene TRBJ2-7; D gene uncertain. The CDR3 contains 15 residues. Between the trimmed V and J ends, which lost 5 bases and 2 bases, there was a span of 16 bases. Germline values: CDR1 SGHTA, CDR2 FQGNSA. Here the CDR3 DNA reads TGTGCCAGCAGCCGAAGTGTGGGCTCGACCTACGAGCAGTACTTC. Translation: CASSRSVGSTYEQYF.